This T cell receptor beta chain was captured by sequencing in a study of blood T cells in healthy people across ages. A word on this clonotype: Its target is not known.

General study results and limits: Per million T cells, TCR beta diversity dropped roughly linearly as age increased. In long-lived donors, naive CD4+ cell counts and diversity exceeded those of aged donors.

The use of a sample-barcoded 5' primer and a J-beta primer mix characterized a second PCR of roughly 7 to 11 cycles. A 12-random-nucleotide template-switch adaptor tagged each cDNA molecule. TCRdb itself ran the 5' RACE reads through MiXCR, one entry per CDR3 protein. Among 380,000 or so distinct CDR3 sequences listed, over 45% were seen once. The CDR3 extends over 13 amino acids. J was trimmed by 7 bases and V by 6 bases; bases with no gene match: 10. Germline CDR1 reads SQVTM; CDR2 reads ANQGSEA. This clonotype originated in a man in his fifties or sixties in good health. The specimen was blood. The chain has TRBV29-1 and TRBJ2-7, with 9 bases fitting TRBD1. In DNA, the CDR3 is TGCAGCGTGTCGGGGACAGGGCATTGGGAGCAGTACTTC. Protein sequence: CSVSGTGHWEQYF.